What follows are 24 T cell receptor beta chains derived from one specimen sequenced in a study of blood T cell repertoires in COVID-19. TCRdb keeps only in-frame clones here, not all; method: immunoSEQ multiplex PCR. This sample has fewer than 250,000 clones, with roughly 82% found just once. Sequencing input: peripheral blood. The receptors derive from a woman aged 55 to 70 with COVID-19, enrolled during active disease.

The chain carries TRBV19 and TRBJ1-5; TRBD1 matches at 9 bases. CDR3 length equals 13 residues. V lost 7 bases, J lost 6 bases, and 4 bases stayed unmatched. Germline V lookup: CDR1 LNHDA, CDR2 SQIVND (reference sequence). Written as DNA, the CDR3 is TGTGCCAGTACAACAGGGGGCCGTCAGCCCCAGCATTTT. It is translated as CASTTGGRQPQHF.

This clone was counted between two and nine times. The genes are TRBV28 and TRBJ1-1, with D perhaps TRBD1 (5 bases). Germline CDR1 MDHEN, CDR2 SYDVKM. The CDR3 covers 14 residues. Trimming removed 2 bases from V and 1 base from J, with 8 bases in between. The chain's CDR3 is CASSLSRANTEAFF. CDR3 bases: TGTGCCAGCAGTTTAAGCAGGGCGAACACTGAAGCTTTCTTT.

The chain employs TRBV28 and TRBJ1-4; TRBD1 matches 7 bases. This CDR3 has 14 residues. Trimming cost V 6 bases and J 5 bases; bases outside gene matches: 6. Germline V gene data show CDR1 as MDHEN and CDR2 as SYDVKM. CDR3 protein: CASRWDRRNEKLFF. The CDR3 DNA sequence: TGTGCCAGCAGATGGGACAGAAGAAATGAAAAACTGTTTTTT.

CDR3 sequence (DNA): TGTGCCATCAGTGACGCTAGTGGGAGGAATCAGCCCCAGCATTTT. Translation: CAISDASGRNQPQHF. The chain links TRBV10-3 to TRBJ1-5, with D uncertain. CDR3 size: 15 residues. The germline V and J ends were trimmed by 3 bases and 4 bases, with 13 bases remaining between them. From germline, CDR1 is ENHRY and CDR2 SYGVKD.

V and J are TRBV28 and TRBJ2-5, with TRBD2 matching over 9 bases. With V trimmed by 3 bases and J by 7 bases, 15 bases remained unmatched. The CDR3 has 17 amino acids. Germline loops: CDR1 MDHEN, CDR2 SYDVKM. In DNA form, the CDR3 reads TGTGCCAGCAGTTTGCGGGGGGGCCTAGGGGGCTATGCGACCCAGTACTTC. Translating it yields CASSLRGGLGGYATQYF. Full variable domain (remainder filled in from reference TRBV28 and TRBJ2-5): DVKVTQSSRYLVKRTGEKVFLECVQDMDHENMFWYRQDPGLGLRLIYFSYDVKMKEKGDIPEGYSVSREKKERFSLILESASTNQTSMYLCASSLRGGLGGYATQYFGPGTRLLVL.

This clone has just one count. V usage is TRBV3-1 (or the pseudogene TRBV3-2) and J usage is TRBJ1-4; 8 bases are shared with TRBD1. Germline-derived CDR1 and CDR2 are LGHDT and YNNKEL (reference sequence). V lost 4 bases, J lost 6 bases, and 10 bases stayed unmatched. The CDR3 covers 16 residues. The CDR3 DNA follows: TGTGCCAGCAGCCCAGGAGCAGGGGGCTGGGATGAAAAACTGTTTTTT. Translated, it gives CASSPGAGGWDEKLFF.

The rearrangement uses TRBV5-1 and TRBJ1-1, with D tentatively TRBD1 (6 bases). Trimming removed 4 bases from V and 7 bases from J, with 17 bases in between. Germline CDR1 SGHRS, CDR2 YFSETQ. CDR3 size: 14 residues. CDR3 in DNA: TGCGCCAGCAGCGGCTCCGGGACACTCGGTGAAGCTTTCTTT. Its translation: CASSGSGTLGEAFF.

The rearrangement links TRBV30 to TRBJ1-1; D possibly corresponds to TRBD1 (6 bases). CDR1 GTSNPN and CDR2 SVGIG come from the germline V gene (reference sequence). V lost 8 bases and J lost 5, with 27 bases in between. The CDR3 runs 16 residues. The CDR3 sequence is CAGFTRVDSTATEAFF. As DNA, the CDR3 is TGTGCCGGGTTCACCAGGGTGGACAGCACTGCGACTGAAGCTTTCTTT.

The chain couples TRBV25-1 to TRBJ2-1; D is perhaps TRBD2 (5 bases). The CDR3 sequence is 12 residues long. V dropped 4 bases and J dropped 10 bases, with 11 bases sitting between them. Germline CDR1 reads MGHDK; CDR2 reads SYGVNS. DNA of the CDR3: TGTGCCAGCAGTGGGTCTAGCCCCGAGCAGTTCTTC. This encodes CASSGSSPEQFF. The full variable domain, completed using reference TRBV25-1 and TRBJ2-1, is EADIYQTPRYLVIGTGKKITLECSQTMGHDKMYWYQQDPGMELHLIHYSYGVNSTEKGDLSSESTVSRIRTEHFPLTLESARPSHTSQYLCASSGSSPEQFFGPGTRLTVL.

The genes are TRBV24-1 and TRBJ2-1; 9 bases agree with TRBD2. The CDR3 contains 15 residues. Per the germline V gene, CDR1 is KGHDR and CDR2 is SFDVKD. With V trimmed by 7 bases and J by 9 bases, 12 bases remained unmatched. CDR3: CATSRASGILGEQFF. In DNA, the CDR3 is TGTGCCACCAGCCGGGCTAGCGGGATATTGGGTGAGCAGTTCTTC.

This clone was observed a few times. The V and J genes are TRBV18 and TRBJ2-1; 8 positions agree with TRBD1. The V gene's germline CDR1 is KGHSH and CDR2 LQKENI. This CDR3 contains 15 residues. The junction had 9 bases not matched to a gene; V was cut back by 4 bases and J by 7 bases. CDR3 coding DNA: TGTGCCAGCTCACTACTTGGACAGGGTTGGAATGAGCAGTTCTTC. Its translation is CASSLLGQGWNEQFF.

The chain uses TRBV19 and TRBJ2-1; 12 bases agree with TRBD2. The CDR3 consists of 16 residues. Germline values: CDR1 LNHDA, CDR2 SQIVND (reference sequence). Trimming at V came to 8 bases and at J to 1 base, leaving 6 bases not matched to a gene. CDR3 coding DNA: TGTGCCAGTCGGGGGCTAGCGGGAGGGTCCTACAATGAGCAGTTCTTC. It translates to CASRGLAGGSYNEQFF.

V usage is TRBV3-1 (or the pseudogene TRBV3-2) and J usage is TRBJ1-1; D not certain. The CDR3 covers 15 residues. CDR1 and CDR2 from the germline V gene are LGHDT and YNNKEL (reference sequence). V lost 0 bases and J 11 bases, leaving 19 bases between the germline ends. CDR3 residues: CASSQERHVPLYAFF. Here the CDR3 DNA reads TGTGCCAGCAGCCAAGAGAGGCATGTCCCACTGTATGCTTTCTTT.

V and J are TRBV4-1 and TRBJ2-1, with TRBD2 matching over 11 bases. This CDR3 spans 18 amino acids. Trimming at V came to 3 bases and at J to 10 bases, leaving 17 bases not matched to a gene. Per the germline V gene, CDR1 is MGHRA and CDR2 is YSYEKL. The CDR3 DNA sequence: TGCGCCAGCAGCCAGACCGCCGGGACTAGCGGCCCACAATGGGAGCAGTTCTTC. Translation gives CASSQTAGTSGPQWEQFF.

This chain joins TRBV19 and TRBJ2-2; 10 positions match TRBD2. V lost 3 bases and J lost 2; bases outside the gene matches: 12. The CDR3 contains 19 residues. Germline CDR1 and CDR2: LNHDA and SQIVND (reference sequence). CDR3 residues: CASSIGLAGALTNTGELFF. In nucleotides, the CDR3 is TGTGCCAGTAGTATCGGGCTAGCGGGGGCCCTCACTAACACCGGGGAGCTGTTTTTT.

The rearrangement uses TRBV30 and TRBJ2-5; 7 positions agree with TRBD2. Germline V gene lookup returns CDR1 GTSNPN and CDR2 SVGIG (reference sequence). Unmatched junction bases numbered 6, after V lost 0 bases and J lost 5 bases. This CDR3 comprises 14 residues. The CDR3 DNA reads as TGTGCCTGGAGTGTGGGAGGGCCAAGGGAGACCCAGTACTTC. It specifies CAWSVGGPRETQYF.

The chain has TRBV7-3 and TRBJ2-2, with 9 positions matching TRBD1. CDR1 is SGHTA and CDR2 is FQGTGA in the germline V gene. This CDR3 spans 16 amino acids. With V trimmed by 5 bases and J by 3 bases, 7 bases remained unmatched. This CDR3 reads CASSPTGGVDTGELFF. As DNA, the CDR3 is TGTGCCAGCAGCCCAACAGGGGGCGTCGACACCGGGGAGCTGTTTTTT.

The chain's CDR3 is CASSSGQGMNTEAFF. The CDR3 DNA is TGTGCCAGCAGCTCCGGACAGGGGATGAACACTGAAGCTTTCTTT. This rearrangement joins TRBV7-3 to TRBJ1-1; the match to TRBD1 covers 9 bases. Germline V gives CDR1 SGHTA, CDR2 FQGTGA. The CDR3 consists of 15 residues. Germline trimming cut 4 bases from V and 0 bases from J; bases unmatched to any gene: 3.

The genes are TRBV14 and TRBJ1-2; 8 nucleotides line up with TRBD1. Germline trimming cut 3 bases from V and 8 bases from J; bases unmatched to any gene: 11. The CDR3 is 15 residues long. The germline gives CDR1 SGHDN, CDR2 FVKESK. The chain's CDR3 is CASSQHDRGLWGYTF. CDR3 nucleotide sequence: TGTGCCAGCAGCCAGCATGACAGGGGTTTATGGGGCTACACCTTC. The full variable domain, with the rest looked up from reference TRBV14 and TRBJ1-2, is EAGVTQFPSHSVIEKGQTVTLRCDPISGHDNLYWYRRVMGKEIKFLLHFVKESKQDESGMPNNRFLAERTGGTYSTLKVQPAELEDSGVYFCASSQHDRGLWGYTFGSGTRLTVV.

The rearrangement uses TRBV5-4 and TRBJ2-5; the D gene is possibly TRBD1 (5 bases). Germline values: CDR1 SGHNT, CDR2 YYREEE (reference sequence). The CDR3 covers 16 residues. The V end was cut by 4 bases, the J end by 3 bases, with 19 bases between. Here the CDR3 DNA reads TGTGCCAGCAGCCCACCCTCAGACAGCCTTAAAGAGACCCAGTACTTC. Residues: CASSPPSDSLKETQYF.

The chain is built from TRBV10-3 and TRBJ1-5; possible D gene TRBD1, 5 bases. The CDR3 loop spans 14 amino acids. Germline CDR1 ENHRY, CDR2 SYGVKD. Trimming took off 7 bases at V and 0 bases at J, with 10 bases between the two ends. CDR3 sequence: CAINRGGSNQPQHF. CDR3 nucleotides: TGTGCCATCAACCGGGGGGGTAGCAATCAGCCCCAGCATTTT.

CDR3 in amino acids: CASSLTSINTGELFF. The CDR3 bases are TGTGCCAGCAGCTTAACCTCTATCAACACCGGGGAGCTGTTTTTT. This rearrangement joins TRBV7-3 to TRBJ2-2, with D unclear. With 0 bases removed from V and 2 bases from J, the gap between germline ends came to 7 bases. CDR1 is SGHTA and CDR2 is FQGTGA in the germline V gene. CDR3 length: 15 amino acids.

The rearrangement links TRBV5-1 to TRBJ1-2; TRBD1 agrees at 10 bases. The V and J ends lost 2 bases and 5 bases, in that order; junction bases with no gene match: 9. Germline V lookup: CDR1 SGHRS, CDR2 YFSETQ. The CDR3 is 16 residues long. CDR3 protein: CASSFNLGTGEYGYTF. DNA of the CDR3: TGCGCCAGCAGCTTCAACCTCGGGACAGGGGAGTATGGCTACACCTTC. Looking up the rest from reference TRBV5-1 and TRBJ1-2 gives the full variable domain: KAGVTQTPRYLIKTRGQQVTLSCSPISGHRSVSWYQQTPGQGLQFLFEYFSETQRNKGNFPGRFSGRQFSNSRSEMNVSTLELGDSALYLCASSFNLGTGEYGYTFGSGTRLTVV.

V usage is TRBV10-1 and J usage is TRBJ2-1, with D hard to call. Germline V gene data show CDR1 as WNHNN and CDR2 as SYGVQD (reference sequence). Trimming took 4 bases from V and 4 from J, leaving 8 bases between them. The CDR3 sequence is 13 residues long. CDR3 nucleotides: TGCGCCAGCAGTGCTTCAGCGTACAATGAGCAGTTCTTC. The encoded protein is CASSASAYNEQFF.